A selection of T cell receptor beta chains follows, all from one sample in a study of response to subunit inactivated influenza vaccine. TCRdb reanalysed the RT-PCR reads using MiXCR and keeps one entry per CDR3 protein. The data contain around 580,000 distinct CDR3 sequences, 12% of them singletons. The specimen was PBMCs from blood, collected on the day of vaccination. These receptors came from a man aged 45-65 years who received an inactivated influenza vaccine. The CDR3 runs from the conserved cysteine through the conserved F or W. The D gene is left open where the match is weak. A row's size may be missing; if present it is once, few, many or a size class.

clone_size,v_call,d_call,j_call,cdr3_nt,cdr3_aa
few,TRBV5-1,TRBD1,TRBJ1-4,TGCGCCAGCCGTCCGGGACAGACTAATGAAAAACTGTTTTTT,CASRPGQTNEKLFF
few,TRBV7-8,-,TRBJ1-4,TGTGCCAGCAGCTTAAGTCACGCCGAAAAACTGTTTTTT,CASSLSHAEKLFF
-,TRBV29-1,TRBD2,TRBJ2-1,TGCAGCGTTGACCTAGCGGGAGCATTGGGTGAGCAGTTCTTC,CSVDLAGALGEQFF
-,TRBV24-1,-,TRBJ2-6,TGTGCCACCAGTGATTTGGGTTCTGGGGCCAACGTCCTGACTTTC,CATSDLGSGANVLTF
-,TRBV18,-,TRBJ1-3,TGTGCCAGCTCACGGCGGACAGTCTCTGGAAACACCATATATTTT,CASSRRTVSGNTIYF
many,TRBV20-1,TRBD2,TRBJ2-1,TGCAGTGCTAGAGATAGCGGGGGGGCCTTGAGCTCCTACAATGAGCAGTTCTTC,CSARDSGGALSSYNEQFF
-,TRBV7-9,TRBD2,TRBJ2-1,TGTGCCAGCAGCTTAAACAGCGGGGGGAACAATGAGCAGTTCTTC,CASSLNSGGNNEQFF
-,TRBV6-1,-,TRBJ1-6,TGTGCCAGTCTACAGGGACCTAATTCACCCCTCCACTTT,CASLQGPNSPLHF
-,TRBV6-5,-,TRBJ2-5,TGTGCCAGCAGTTACTCGGAGGGGGAACAAGAGACCCAGTACTTC,CASSYSEGEQETQYF
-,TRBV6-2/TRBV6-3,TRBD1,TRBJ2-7,TGTGCCAGCAGTTCTAACCGACCTGACAGGGGTTGGTACGAGCAGTACTTC,CASSSNRPDRGWYEQYF
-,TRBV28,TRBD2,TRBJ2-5,TGTGCCAGCAGTTTATTAGCGGGGGAAGGGACCCAGTACTTC,CASSLLAGEGTQYF
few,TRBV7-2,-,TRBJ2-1,TGTGCCAGCAGCTTAAATAGTGGGAGGAAGGGGCATGAGCAGTTCTTC,CASSLNSGRKGHEQFF
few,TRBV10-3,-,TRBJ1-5,TGTGCCATCAGTGTAGGATACAACCGCAATCAGCCCCAGCATTTT,CAISVGYNRNQPQHF
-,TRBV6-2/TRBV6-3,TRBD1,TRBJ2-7,TGTGCCAGCAGTACGATCCGGGACAGTACCTACGAGCAGTACTTC,CASSTIRDSTYEQYF
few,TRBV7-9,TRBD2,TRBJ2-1,TGTGCCAGCAGCTCCCTTGGCGGGAGGACCCATGAGCAGTTCTTC,CASSSLGGRTHEQFF
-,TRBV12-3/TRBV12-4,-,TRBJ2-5,TGTGCCAGCAGTCCCTGGGGGGGCAGGGAGACCCAGTACTTC,CASSPWGGRETQYF
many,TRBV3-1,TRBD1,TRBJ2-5,TGTGCCAGCAGCCAGGGACAGGCTCAAGAGACCCAGTACTTC,CASSQGQAQETQYF
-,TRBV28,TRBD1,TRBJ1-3,TGTGCCAGCAGTAGGGGACAGTTGTTCTCTGGAAACACCATATATTTT,CASSRGQLFSGNTIYF
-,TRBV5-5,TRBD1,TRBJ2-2,TGTGCCAGCAGCATCAGGGGGTCCCAAACGATCGGGGAGCTGTTTTTT,CASSIRGSQTIGELFF
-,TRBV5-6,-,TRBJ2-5,TGTGCCATCAGCCCCGGGGTGCGGGGACTTCTCGAGACCCAGTACTTC,CAISPGVRGLLETQYF
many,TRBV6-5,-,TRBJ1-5,TGTGCCAGCAGCTTAACCAGGGGCAATCAGCCCCAGCATTTT,CASSLTRGNQPQHF
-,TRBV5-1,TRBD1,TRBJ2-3,TGCGCCAGCAGACCCTCAGGACAGGGCGCAGATACGCAGTATTTT,CASRPSGQGADTQYF
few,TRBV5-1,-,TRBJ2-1,TGCGCCAGCAGCTGGGGTGGAAGGTATGACAATGAGCAGTTCTTC,CASSWGGRYDNEQFF
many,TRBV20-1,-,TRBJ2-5,TGCAGTGCTAGAGTGGGGAGGAGGGGGCAAGAGACCCAGTACTTC,CSARVGRRGQETQYF
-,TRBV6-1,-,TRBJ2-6,TGTGCCAGCACCTTACAGAGATATAGATCTGGGGCCAACGTCCTGACTTTC,CASTLQRYRSGANVLTF
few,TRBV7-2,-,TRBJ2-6,TGTGCCAGCAGCTTAGGGATGAGCTCTGGGGCCAACGTCCTGACTTTC,CASSLGMSSGANVLTF
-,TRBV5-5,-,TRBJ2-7,TGTGCCAGCAGCTTGGAGGGCAGCGCGAGCTCCTACGAGCAGTACTTC,CASSLEGSASSYEQYF
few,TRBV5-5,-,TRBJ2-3,TGTGCCAGCAGCTTGGGGGGGTTGAGGGCGGATACGCAGTATTTT,CASSLGGLRADTQYF
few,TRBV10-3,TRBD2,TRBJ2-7,TGTGCCATCGCAGCACGCGGACTAGCGGGGGAAGAGCAGTACTTC,CAIAARGLAGEEQYF
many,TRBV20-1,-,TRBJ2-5,TGCAGTGCTAGTTACAGTGGGGAGACCCAGTACTTC,CSASYSGETQYF
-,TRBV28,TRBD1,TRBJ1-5,TGTGCCAGCAGTAAACAGGGGGCGCGCAATCAGCCCCAGCATTTT,CASSKQGARNQPQHF
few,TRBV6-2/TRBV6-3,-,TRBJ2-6,TGTGCCAGTGAACTTCCTGGGGCCAACGTCCTGACTTTC,CASELPGANVLTF
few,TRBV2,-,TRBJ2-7,TGTGCCAGCAGGAAGGAACTGGGGCCCTACGAGCAGTACTTC,CASRKELGPYEQYF
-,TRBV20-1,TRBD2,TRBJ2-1,TGCAGTGCTGTAACCGGGACTAGCGGCAATGAGCAGTTCTTC,CSAVTGTSGNEQFF
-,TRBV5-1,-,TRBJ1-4,TGCGCCAGCAATGGGGGGCCCAGGGAAAAACTGTTTTTT,CASNGGPREKLFF
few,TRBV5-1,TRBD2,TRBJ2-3,TGCGCCAGCAGCTTACTATCCGGACTAGCGGGAGGATTGGCAGATACGCAGTATTTT,CASSLLSGLAGGLADTQYF
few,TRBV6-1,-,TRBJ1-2,TGTGCCAGCACCTACCGGGAGGGTTCTTACGGCTACACCTTC,CASTYREGSYGYTF
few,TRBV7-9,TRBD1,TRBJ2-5,TGTGCCAGCACCCTTTCGGGACAGGGTGAAAAGACCCAGTACTTC,CASTLSGQGEKTQYF
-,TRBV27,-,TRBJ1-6,TGTGCCAGCAGGAGTTTTGGCCCTCTTAATTCACCCCTCCACTTT,CASRSFGPLNSPLHF
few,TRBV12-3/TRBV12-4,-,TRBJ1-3,TGTGCCAGCAGTTTAATGGGTTCTGGAAACACCATATATTTT,CASSLMGSGNTIYF
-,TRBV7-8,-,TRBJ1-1,TGTGCCAGCATCCTGATTAGCGGCAGGGGGAACACTGAAGCTTTCTTT,CASILISGRGNTEAFF
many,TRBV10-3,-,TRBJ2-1,TGTGCCATCAAGGGTGGCCTAGCTGTAGACAATGAGCAGTTCTTC,CAIKGGLAVDNEQFF
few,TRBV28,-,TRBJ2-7,TGTGCCAGCAGTTCCCACGACAGGAGTTCCCCCTACGAGCAGTACTTC,CASSSHDRSSPYEQYF
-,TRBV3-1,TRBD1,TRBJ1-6,TGTGCCAGCAGCCAAGATTTGACAGGGAATAATTCACCCCTCCACTTT,CASSQDLTGNNSPLHF
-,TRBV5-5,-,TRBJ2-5,TGTGCCAGCAGCTTGGAGGTCCCGGTAGGCAGGGTGCATGAGACCCAGTACTTC,CASSLEVPVGRVHETQYF
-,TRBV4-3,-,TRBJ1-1,TGCGCCAGCAGCCAAGATCCAGCAGGGATGAACACTGAAGCTTTCTTT,CASSQDPAGMNTEAFF